Sequencing of this T cell receptor beta chain was carried out in a study of CD8 T cells in ankylosing spondylitis. This clonotype has a count of ten or more. The antigen is undetermined. Whole-study results and caveats: Reportedly, matched ankylosing spondylitis synovial fluid was significantly enriched for disease-linked clones. Reactive arthritis synovial fluid and blood were previously reported to contain some motif variants.

In making TCR beta libraries, quantitative 5'-RACE with molecular barcodes was used. TCRdb itself ran the 5' RACE reads through MiXCR, one entry per CDR3 protein. The sample gives fewer than 130,000 distinct CDR3 sequences, less than 25% of which show up once; 9% to 15% is in the top ten. CDR1 and CDR2 (germline): SGHRS, YFSETQ. The CDR3 consists of 14 residues. V lost 4 bases to trimming and J lost 7 bases; unmatched junction nucleotides: 10. The sample was synovial fluid, either unsorted or a sorted T cell fraction (not recorded which). This sequence originates from a male donor with ankylosing spondylitis. The chain links TRBV5-1 to TRBJ1-1; 7 nucleotides align to TRBD1. CDR3 sequence reads: CASSTRGGGFEAFF. The CDR3 DNA reads TGCGCCAGCAGCACACGGGGAGGGGGCTTTGAAGCTTTCTTT.